The 17 T cell receptor beta chains below come from one sample, sequenced in a study of beta chain features in type 1 diabetes. Every isolated RNA sample was fully reverse transcribed, so sequencing captured expressed TCRB transcripts. Here immunoSEQ multiplex PCR was the method, and the copy in TCRdb shows in-frame clones only, minus some. The sample lists hundreds of thousands of clones, about 15% occurring once. The specimen was naive CD4+ T cells from blood. Receptors originate from a young man in good health.

V usage is TRBV9 and J usage is TRBJ1-6; 8 nucleotides agree with TRBD1. This CDR3 comprises 16 residues. The V and J ends lost 0 bases and 6 bases, in that order; junction bases with no gene match: 5. Germline V gene lookup returns CDR1 SGDLS and CDR2 YYNGEE. The CDR3 region is CASSVAGGGGNSPLHF. The CDR3 DNA reads TGTGCCAGCAGCGTAGCAGGGGGCGGTGGTAATTCACCCCTCCACTTT.

This chain connects TRBV25-1 to TRBJ2-5; D is possibly TRBD1 (5 bases). Germline lookup yields CDR1 MGHDK and CDR2 SYGVNS. Trimming took 1 base from V and 2 from J, leaving 11 bases between them. The CDR3 is 15 residues long. The CDR3 coding sequence is TGTGCCAGCAGTGAATCATTGACAGAACAAGAGACCCAGTACTTC. Residues: CASSESLTEQETQYF.

This sequence joins TRBV5-4 and TRBJ2-7, with 8 bases fitting TRBD2. This CDR3 is built from 16 residues. Germline loops: CDR1 SGHNT, CDR2 YYREEE (reference sequence). J lost 2 bases, V lost 5 bases, and 12 bases had no gene match. The CDR3 DNA sequence: TGTGCCAGCAGTCGTGGAGGAGCGGGAGTAACCTACGAGCAGTACGTC. This encodes CASSRGGAGVTYEQYV.

This clone was recorded a few times. This sequence joins TRBV5-1 and TRBJ2-1; D is ambiguous. Germline values: CDR1 SGHRS, CDR2 YFSETQ. V lost 0 bases, J lost 5 bases, and 9 bases lay in between. The CDR3 consists of 14 residues. The CDR3 reads CASSLGLLDNEQFF. The CDR3 DNA is TGCGCCAGCAGCTTGGGACTTCTAGACAATGAGCAGTTCTTC.

The chain couples TRBV7-9 to TRBJ2-2; 12 bases are shared with TRBD2. CDR1 is SEHNR and CDR2 is FQNEAQ in the germline V gene (reference sequence). Germline trimming cut 5 bases from V and 7 bases from J; bases unmatched to any gene: 8. The CDR3 has 16 amino acids. The CDR3 reads CASSQGLAGSNGELFF. The CDR3, as DNA: TGTGCCAGCAGCCAAGGACTAGCGGGATCGAACGGGGAGCTGTTTTTT.

The J gene is TRBJ2-7, the V gene TRBV6-5, with no clear D. CDR1 is MNHEY and CDR2 is SVGAGI in the germline V gene. The germline V and J ends were trimmed by 6 bases and 0 bases, with 6 bases remaining between them. The CDR3 totals 12 residues. The DNA of the CDR3 is TGTGCCAGCAGCAGGACCTCCTACGAGCAGTACTTC. Its protein product is CASSRTSYEQYF.

The V gene is TRBV19, the J gene TRBJ2-1; D gene unclear. Germline assignment: CDR1 LNHDA and CDR2 SQIVND (reference sequence). There are 14 residues in the CDR3. Trimming stripped 6 bases from V and 0 bases from J, with 9 bases between. CDR3 in amino acids: CASRRRSSYNEQFF. The CDR3 nucleotides read TGTGCCAGTAGGAGACGGAGCTCCTACAATGAGCAGTTCTTC.

A few counts support this clone. This chain connects TRBV30 to TRBJ2-1; D call uncertain. Trimming cost V 0 bases and J 9 bases, with 15 bases left between them. Per the germline V gene, CDR1 is GTSNPN and CDR2 is SVGIG (reference sequence). This CDR3 has 14 residues. CDR3 protein: CAWSVNRMGGEQFF. The CDR3 region has the DNA TGTGCCTGGAGTGTAAATAGGATGGGCGGTGAGCAGTTCTTC.

This clone turned up a few times. The J gene is TRBJ2-7, the V gene TRBV18; D may correspond to TRBD1 or TRBD2 (6 bases each). From germline, CDR1 is KGHSH and CDR2 LQKENI. This CDR3 contains 13 residues. The germline V and J ends were trimmed by 3 bases and 7 bases, with 13 bases remaining between them. In DNA, the CDR3 is TGTGCCAGCTCACCCAGGGGTGGAGGGGAGCAGTACGTC. Protein: CASSPRGGGEQYV.

The chain combines TRBV7-9 with TRBJ2-3; 11 bases match TRBD2. The CDR3 spans 17 residues. V shed 1 base, J shed 4 bases, and the junction held 7 bases outside the gene matches. Germline assignment: CDR1 SEHNR and CDR2 FQNEAQ (reference sequence). CDR3: CASSLGGLAGKPDTQYF. The CDR3 DNA is TGTGCCAGCAGCTTAGGTGGACTAGCGGGTAAACCAGATACGCAGTATTTT.

This chain uses TRBV5-1 with TRBJ2-5, with TRBD2 identical over 11 bases. The CDR3 consists of 16 residues. The germline CDR1 and CDR2 sequences are SGHRS and YFSETQ. Trimming took 6 bases from V and 2 from J; bases not matched to a gene: 9. CDR3 sequence: CASTGPGLAEQETQYF. The CDR3 DNA is TGCGCCAGCACCGGCCCGGGACTAGCGGAACAAGAGACCCAGTACTTC.

A few counts support this clone. The rearrangement joins TRBV5-1 to TRBJ2-3; 13 nucleotides match TRBD2. V shed 4 bases and J 7 bases; nucleotides not matched to a gene: 9. The germline V gene has CDR1 SGHRS and CDR2 YFSETQ. CDR3 length: 16 amino acids. The CDR3 DNA reads as TGCGCCAGCAGCGGCGGACTAGCGGGGGCCGTGAATACGCAGTATTTT. Residues: CASSGGLAGAVNTQYF.

The rearrangement links TRBV19 to TRBJ2-7; D perhaps matches TRBD2 (5 bases). The CDR3 extends over 14 amino acids. Germline V CDR1 and CDR2: LNHDA, SQIVND (reference sequence). V was pared by 4 bases and J by 3 bases, with 13 bases between. CDR3 in DNA: TGTGCCAGTAGTAGGACCCCTGGGAGCTACGAGCAGTACTTC. Protein product: CASSRTPGSYEQYF.

This sequence joins TRBV29-1 and TRBJ1-2, with TRBD1 identical over 8 bases. CDR1 SQVTM and CDR2 ANQGSEA come from the germline V gene. The CDR3 consists of 13 residues. The CDR3 bases are TGCAGTACGGGACAGGCGATAAACTATGGCTACACCTTC. Its translation: CSTGQAINYGYTF.

The chain recombines TRBV19 with TRBJ1-5; D possibly corresponds to TRBD1 (6 bases). Trimming took 5 bases from V and 5 from J, leaving 10 bases between them. Germline CDR1 and CDR2: LNHDA and SQIVND (reference sequence). The CDR3 totals 13 residues. This chain's CDR3 is CASSVRGDQPQHF. DNA for the CDR3: TGTGCCAGTAGTGTCAGGGGCGATCAGCCCCAGCATTTT.

In its sample, this clone was seen a few times. The chain joins TRBV25-1 to TRBJ2-3; D gene ambiguous. The V end lost 3 bases, the J end lost 10 bases, and 17 bases lay between the germline ends. The CDR3 consists of 14 residues. The V gene's germline CDR1 is MGHDK and CDR2 SYGVNS. This chain's CDR3 is CASSDRFRMVSQYF. As DNA, the CDR3 is TGTGCCAGCAGTGATCGGTTTAGAATGGTTTCGCAGTATTTT.

The chain is built from TRBV18 and TRBJ2-5; 9 bases are a match to TRBD1. The CDR3 has 15 amino acids. Unmatched junction bases numbered 1, after V lost 0 bases and J lost 2 bases. Germline V gene data show CDR1 as KGHSH and CDR2 as LQKENI. The CDR3 nucleotides are TGTGCCAGCTCACCACCTGGGACAGGGCAAGAGACCCAGTACTTC. Its protein is CASSPPGTGQETQYF. Together with reference TRBV18 and TRBJ2-5, the CDR3 gives the full variable domain: NAGVMQNPRHLVRRRGQEARLRCSPMKGHSHVYWYRQLPEEGLKFMVYLQKENIIDESGMPKERFSAEFPKEGPSILRIQQVVRGDSAAYFCASSPPGTGQETQYFGPGTRLLVL.